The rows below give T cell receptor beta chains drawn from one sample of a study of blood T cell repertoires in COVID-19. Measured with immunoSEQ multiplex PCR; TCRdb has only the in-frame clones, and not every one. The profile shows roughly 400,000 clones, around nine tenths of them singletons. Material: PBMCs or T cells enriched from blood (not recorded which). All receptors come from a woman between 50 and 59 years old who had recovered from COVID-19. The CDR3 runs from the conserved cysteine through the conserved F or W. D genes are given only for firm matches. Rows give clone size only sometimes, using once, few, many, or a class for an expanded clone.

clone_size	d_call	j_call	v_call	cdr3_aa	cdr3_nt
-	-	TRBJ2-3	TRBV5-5	CASSSAGTRGDTQYF	TGTGCCAGCAGCTCTGCGGGGACCAGAGGAGATACGCAGTATTTT
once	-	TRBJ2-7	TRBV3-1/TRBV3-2	CASSRASGEVYEQYF	TGTGCCAGCAGCCGGGCCTCGGGGGAAGTCTACGAGCAGTACTTC
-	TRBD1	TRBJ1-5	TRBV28	CASSGSDRVFGQPQHF	TGTGCCAGCAGTGGAAGCGACAGGGTTTTCGGTCAGCCCCAGCATTTT
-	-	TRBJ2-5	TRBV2	CASSADKSTAKETQYF	TGTGCCAGCAGCGCGGATAAGTCGACAGCCAAAGAGACCCAGTACTTC
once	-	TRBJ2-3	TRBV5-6	CASSLAGRADTQYF	TGTGCCAGCAGCTTGGCAGGCAGGGCAGATACGCAGTATTTT
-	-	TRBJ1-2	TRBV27	CASSSYRTNYGYTF	TGTGCCAGCAGTTCATACAGGACTAACTATGGCTACACCTTC
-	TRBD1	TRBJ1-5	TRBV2	CASSQGQGNQPQHF	TGTGCCAGCAGCCAGGGACAGGGGAATCAGCCCCAGCATTTT
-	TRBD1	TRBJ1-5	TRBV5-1	CASSPQGDLNQPQHF	TGCGCCAGCAGCCCCCAGGGGGATCTAAATCAGCCCCAGCATTTT
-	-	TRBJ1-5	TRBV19	CASSSSGQTGSNQPQHF	TGTGCCAGTAGTTCCTCTGGGCAGACCGGTAGCAATCAGCCCCAGCATTTT
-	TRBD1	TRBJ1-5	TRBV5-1	CASSLWTGSNQPQHF	TGCGCCAGCAGCCTTTGGACAGGTAGCAATCAGCCCCAGCATTTT
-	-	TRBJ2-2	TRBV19	CASSMGSLQGSPGELFF	TGTGCCAGTAGTATGGGGTCCCTACAGGGAAGTCCCGGGGAGCTGTTTTTT
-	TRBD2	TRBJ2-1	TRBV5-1	CASSLISGGYNEQFF	TGCGCCAGCAGCTTGATTAGCGGGGGTTACAATGAGCAGTTCTTC
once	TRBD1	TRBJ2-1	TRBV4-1	CASSQDKDRGPTNEQFF	TGCGCCAGCAGCCAAGATAAGGACAGGGGCCCTACGAATGAGCAGTTCTTC
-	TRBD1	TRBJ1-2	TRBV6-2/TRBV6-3	CASSTTGDKVYGYTF	TGTGCCAGCAGTACAACAGGGGACAAGGTCTATGGCTACACCTTC
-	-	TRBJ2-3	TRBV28	CASSYDSNGSDTQYF	TGTGCCAGCAGTTATGACTCAAATGGATCAGATACGCAGTATTTT
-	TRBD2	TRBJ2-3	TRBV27	CASSFLSGTDTQYF	TGTGCCAGCAGTTTTCTCAGCGGGACTGATACGCAGTATTTT
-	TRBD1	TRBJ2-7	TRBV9	CASSVRTGVEQYF	TGTGCCAGCAGCGTCAGGACAGGGGTCGAGCAGTACTTC
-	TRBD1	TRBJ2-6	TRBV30	CAWSLRSGTGVGANVLTF	TGTGCCTGGAGTCTCCGTTCTGGGACAGGGGTTGGGGCCAACGTCCTGACTTTC
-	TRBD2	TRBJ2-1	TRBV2	CASRELAGGQFF	TGTGCCAGCAGAGAACTAGCGGGCGGGCAGTTCTTC
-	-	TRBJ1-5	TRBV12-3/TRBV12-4	CASRPVIGQPQHF	TGTGCCAGCCGACCCGTCATCGGGCAGCCCCAGCATTTT
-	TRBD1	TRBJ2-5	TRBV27	CASKTGSVETQYF	TGTGCCAGCAAGACAGGGTCGGTTGAGACCCAGTACTTC
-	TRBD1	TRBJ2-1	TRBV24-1	CATSDGDREQFF	TGTGCCACCAGTGACGGGGACAGGGAGCAGTTCTTC
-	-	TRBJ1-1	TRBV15	CATSRGQLQAFF	TGTGCCACCAGTCGAGGACAGCTGCAAGCTTTCTTT
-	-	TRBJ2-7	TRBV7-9	CASSLDREMDEQYF	TGTGCCAGCAGCTTAGATCGGGAGATGGACGAGCAGTACTTC
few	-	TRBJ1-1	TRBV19	CASSVTDMNTEAFF	TGTGCCAGTAGTGTCACAGACATGAACACTGAAGCTTTCTTT
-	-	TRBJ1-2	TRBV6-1	CASSEAWGQGIYGYTF	TGTGCCAGCAGTGAAGCGTGGGGGCAGGGGATCTATGGCTACACCTTC
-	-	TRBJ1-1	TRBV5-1	CASSLQAKNTEAFF	TGCGCCAGCAGCTTGCAAGCCAAGAACACTGAAGCTTTCTTT
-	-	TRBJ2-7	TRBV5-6	CASSNTYEQYF	TGTGCCAGCAGTAATACCTACGAGCAGTACTTC
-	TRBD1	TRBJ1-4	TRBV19	CASSTGQGPVRNEKLFF	TGTGCCAGTAGTACGGGACAGGGGCCGGTTAGAAATGAAAAACTGTTTTTT
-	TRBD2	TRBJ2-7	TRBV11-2	CASSPAGSSYEQYF	TGTGCCAGCAGCCCAGCGGGGAGCTCCTACGAGCAGTACTTC
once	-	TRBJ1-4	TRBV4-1	CASSLGVAVKLFF	TGCGCCAGCAGTTTGGGAGTCGCAGTAAAACTGTTTTTT
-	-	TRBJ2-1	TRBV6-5	CASSYSGTYPNEQFF	TGTGCCAGCAGTTACTCAGGGACATACCCCAATGAGCAGTTCTTC
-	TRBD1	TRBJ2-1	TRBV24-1	CATSEGGREQFF	TGTGCCACCAGTGAAGGGGGCCGTGAGCAGTTCTTC
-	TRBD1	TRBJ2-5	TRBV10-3	CATGKTGTGEETQYF	TGTGCCACAGGAAAGACCGGGACAGGGGAAGAGACCCAGTACTTC
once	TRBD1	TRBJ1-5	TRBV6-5	CASGSGTGADQPQHF	TGTGCCAGCGGGTCCGGGACAGGGGCCGATCAGCCCCAGCATTTT
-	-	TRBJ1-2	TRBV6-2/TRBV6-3	CASSPARVFGYTF	TGTGCCAGCAGCCCAGCCAGGGTGTTTGGCTACACCTTC
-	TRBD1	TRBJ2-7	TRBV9	CASSVTGQGFNEQYF	TGTGCCAGCAGCGTAACGGGACAGGGGTTCAACGAGCAGTACTTC
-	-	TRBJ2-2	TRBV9	CASSVATSSPHGELFF	TGTGCCAGCAGCGTAGCTACCTCGTCCCCCCACGGGGAGCTGTTTTTT
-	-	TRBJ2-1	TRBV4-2	CASSQEGGLQFF	TGTGCCAGCAGCCAAGAAGGGGGATTGCAGTTCTTC
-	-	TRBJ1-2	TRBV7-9	CASSSKQGEGYGYTF	TGTGCCAGCAGCTCGAAACAGGGTGAAGGGTATGGCTACACCTTC
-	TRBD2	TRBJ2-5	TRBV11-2	CASSAGLAVQETQYF	TGTGCCAGCAGCGCGGGACTAGCGGTACAAGAGACCCAGTACTTC
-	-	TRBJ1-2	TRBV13	CASSSLTRWTEDGYTF	TGTGCCAGCAGCTCCCTCACGCGATGGACTGAGGATGGCTACACCTTC
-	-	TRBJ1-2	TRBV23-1	CASSNRACYGYTF	TGCGCCAGCAGCAACAGGGCCTGCTATGGCTACACCTTC
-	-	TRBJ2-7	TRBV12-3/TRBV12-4	CASSRQVAEQYF	TGTGCCAGCAGCCGACAGGTTGCCGAGCAGTACTTC
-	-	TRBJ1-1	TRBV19	CASSIRLRTGMDQTEAFF	TGTGCCAGTAGTATCCGCCTCAGGACTGGCATGGATCAGACTGAAGCTTTCTTT
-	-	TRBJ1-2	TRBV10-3	CAISATGHGYTF	TGTGCCATCAGTGCTACAGGGCATGGCTACACCTTC
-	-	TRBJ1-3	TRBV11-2	CASSFVRGLVGNTIYF	TGTGCCAGCAGCTTCGTCAGGGGCTTGGTGGGGAACACCATATATTTT
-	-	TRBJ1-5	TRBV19	CASSIELAEVDNQPQHF	TGTGCCAGTAGTATAGAACTAGCCGAGGTGGATAATCAGCCCCAGCATTTT
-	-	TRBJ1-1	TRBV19	CASKEGNTEAFF	TGTGCCAGTAAGGAGGGAAACACTGAAGCTTTCTTT
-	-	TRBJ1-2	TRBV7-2	CASSLAGDYGYTF	TGTGCCAGCAGCTTAGCGGGCGACTATGGCTACACCTTC
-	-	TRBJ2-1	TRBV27	CASTRAPYNEQFF	TGTGCCAGCACGCGCGCCCCCTACAATGAGCAGTTCTTC
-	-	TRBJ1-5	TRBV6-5	CASSTANNQPQHF	TGTGCCAGCTCGACAGCGAACAATCAGCCCCAGCATTTT
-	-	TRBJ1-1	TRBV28	CASSFLNRVQTEAFF	TGTGCCAGCAGTTTCCTAAACAGGGTCCAGACTGAAGCTTTCTTT
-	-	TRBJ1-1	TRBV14	CASSQDRQGLFAEAFF	TGTGCCAGCAGCCAAGATCGCCAGGGTTTATTCGCTGAAGCTTTCTTT
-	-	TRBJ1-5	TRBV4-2	CASSPGRASGSSIF	TGTGCCAGCAGCCCCGGACGGGCTAGCGGGTCCAGCATCTTT
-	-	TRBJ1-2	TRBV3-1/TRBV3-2	CASSQDLGAGNGYTF	TGTGCCAGCAGCCAAGATTTAGGGGCTGGGAACGGCTACACCTTC
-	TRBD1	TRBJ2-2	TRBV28	CASSLGTGAAGELFF	TGTGCCAGCAGTTTAGGGACAGGCGCCGCCGGGGAGCTGTTTTTT
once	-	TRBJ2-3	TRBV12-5	CASGLAGTYLITDTQYF	TGTGCTAGTGGTTTGGCAGGGACTTACCTTATAACAGATACGCAGTATTTT
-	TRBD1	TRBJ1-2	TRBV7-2	CASSRGRNNGYTF	TGTGCCAGCAGCAGGGGGCGCAACAATGGCTACACCTTC